Described below is a single T cell receptor beta chain sequence and its context. Its antigen is not identified. This CDR3 region has 15 residues. CDR1 is LGHDT, CDR2 YNNKEL, per germline (reference sequence). V shed 4 bases and J shed 3 bases, with 15 bases lying between them. A sample-barcoded 5' primer and a J-beta primer mix were used in a second PCR of roughly 6 to 12 cycles. TCRdb ran MiXCR on the 5' RACE reads and lists one entry per CDR3 protein. This table holds approximately 810,000 distinct CDR3 sequences, 25% to 35% found once. The data are from a study of blood T cells in healthy people across ages. Whole-study results and caveats: Relative to aged donors, long-lived donors carried more naive CD4+ cells and displayed higher diversity.

The sample taken for sequencing was blood. This clonotype was obtained from a woman aged 80 or over in good health. V gene TRBV3-1 combines with J gene TRBJ1-1, with D possibly TRBD1 on 6 matching bases. This chain's CDR3 is CASSRGTGQDTEAFF. The CDR3 DNA follows: TGTGCCAGCAGCCGAGGTACAGGGCAGGACACTGAAGCTTTCTTT.